The present TCR beta chain was sequenced within a study of blood T cell repertoires in COVID-19. Study at large: Italy, Spain and the United States were the sources of the convalescent and acute COVID-19 samples.

CDR1 and CDR2 (germline): SGHNT, YYREEE (reference sequence). Germline trimming cut 0 bases from V and 6 bases from J; bases unmatched to any gene: 1. This CDR3 spans 13 amino acids. Original data processing: Scientists estimated how many nucleated cells there were by amplifying reference gene primers. Clones were read by immunoSEQ multiplex PCR, and TCRdb kept only the in-frame ones, dropping some. D and trimming come from the DNA, and the V and J calls and clone size come from that table. This sample carries 85,000 to 95,000 clones, 87% of them seen once, and the ten largest clones take around 7%. Sample: peripheral blood. The chain uses TRBV5-4 and TRBJ1-1; 8 positions match TRBD1. The origin of this receptor is a human donor with acute or convalescent COVID-19. The donor label of this sample is uncertain. The DNA of the CDR3 is TGTGCCAGCAGCTTGGACAGGGGGGCTGAAGCTTTCTTT. Translation gives CASSLDRGAEAFF.